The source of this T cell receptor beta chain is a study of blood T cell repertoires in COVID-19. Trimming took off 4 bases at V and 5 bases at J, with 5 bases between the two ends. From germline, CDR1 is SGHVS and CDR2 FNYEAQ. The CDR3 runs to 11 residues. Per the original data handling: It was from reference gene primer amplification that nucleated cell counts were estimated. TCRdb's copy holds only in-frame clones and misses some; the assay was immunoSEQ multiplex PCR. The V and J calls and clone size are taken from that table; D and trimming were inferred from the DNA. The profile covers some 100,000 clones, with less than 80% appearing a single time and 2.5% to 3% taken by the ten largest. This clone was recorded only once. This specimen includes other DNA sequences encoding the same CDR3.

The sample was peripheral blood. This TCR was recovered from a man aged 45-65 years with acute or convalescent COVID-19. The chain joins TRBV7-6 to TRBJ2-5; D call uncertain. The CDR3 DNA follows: TGTGCCAGCAGCTCGCAGGAGACCCAGTACTTC. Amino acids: CASSSQETQYF.